What follows are 15 T cell receptor beta chains derived from one specimen sequenced in a study of shared clonotypes between healthy human individuals. Terminally differentiated effector memory CD45RA+ cells were excluded from the naive CD8 cells, which were CD45RO-negative and positively selected for CCR7. Generated by immunoSEQ multiplex PCR, the TCRdb table keeps only in-frame clones and is missing some. This sample has hundreds of thousands of clones; under 95% occur once, and the top ten carry approximately 24%. Sequenced: naive CD8+ T cells sorted from blood. The receptors stem from a man aged 25-40 years in good health.

The gene calls are TRBV13 and TRBJ2-2; no definite D call. V was cut by 3 bases and J by 4 bases, with 9 bases left in between. The CDR3 is 14 residues long. Germline values: CDR1 PRHDT, CDR2 FYEKMQ (reference sequence). As DNA, the CDR3 is TGTGCCAGCAGCTTTGCTGCAACCACCGGGGAGCTGTTTTTT. It codes for CASSFAATTGELFF.

The chain joins TRBV27 to TRBJ2-7; D gene uncertain. Trimming pared 1 base from V and 5 bases from J, leaving 15 bases between. This CDR3 is built from 15 residues. Germline assignment: CDR1 MNHEY and CDR2 SMNVEV (reference sequence). In DNA form, the CDR3 reads TGTGCCAGCAGTTTATATCCAAGATCACCCCACGAGCAGTACTTC. It specifies CASSLYPRSPHEQYF.

The chain links TRBV28 to TRBJ2-1; D ambiguous. This CDR3 is 17 amino acids long. Between the trimmed V and J ends, which lost 6 bases and 6 bases, there was a span of 24 bases. Per the germline V gene, CDR1 is MDHEN and CDR2 is SYDVKM. The CDR3 here is CASSAEPGLINPNEQFF. In nucleotides, the CDR3 is TGTGCCAGCAGCGCCGAGCCGGGCCTAATTAACCCCAATGAGCAGTTCTTC.

The V and J genes are TRBV7-6 and TRBJ2-7; TRBD2 is a possible D gene (6 bases). The CDR3 spans 15 residues. Germline CDR1 SGHVS, CDR2 FNYEAQ. The V gene lost 0 bases and the J gene lost 7 bases, with 16 bases spanning the gap. CDR3 sequence: CASSLAGGRGGEQYF. The CDR3, as DNA: TGTGCCAGCAGCTTAGCCGGGGGTCGGGGCGGAGAGCAGTACTTC.

The chain uses TRBV6-5 and TRBJ2-7, with D maybe TRBD1 (5 bases). Germline V gene lookup returns CDR1 MNHEY and CDR2 SVGAGI. With 5 bases removed from V and 4 bases from J, the gap between germline ends came to 6 bases. The CDR3 is 11 residues long. CDR3 nucleotides: TGTGCCAGCAGTGCAGGGTACGAGCAGTACTTC. It specifies CASSAGYEQYF.

V usage is TRBV15 and J usage is TRBJ2-5; D may be TRBD1 or TRBD2 (5 bases each). V lost 8 bases and J lost 1, with 14 bases in between. This CDR3 is built from 14 residues. Looked up from germline, CDR1 is LNHNV and CDR2 is YYDKDF (reference sequence). The CDR3 DNA reads TGTGCCACCTCAGACGGGACGCGCCAAGAGACCCAGTACTTC. Encoded protein: CATSDGTRQETQYF.

CDR3 in amino acids: CASSLVRSGVPTDTQYF. The CDR3 DNA sequence: TGTGCCAGCAGCTTAGTACGGTCGGGTGTCCCCACAGATACGCAGTATTTT. The V gene is TRBV7-9, the J gene TRBJ2-3, with unresolved D. The germline gives CDR1 SEHNR, CDR2 FQNEAQ (reference sequence). The CDR3 is made up of 17 amino acids. V was trimmed by 1 base and J by 2 bases, leaving 16 bases between them.

The rearrangement links TRBV27 to TRBJ2-1; TRBD2 agrees at 10 bases. The ends lost 6 bases at V and 4 bases at J; junction bases unmatched: 3. Germline values: CDR1 MNHEY, CDR2 SMNVEV (reference sequence). The CDR3 is made up of 14 amino acids. This CDR3 is CASRLAGVYNEQFF. Here the CDR3 DNA reads TGTGCCAGCAGGCTAGCGGGAGTATACAATGAGCAGTTCTTC.

The chain links TRBV29-1 to TRBJ2-1; maybe TRBD1 (6 bases). CDR1 and CDR2 from the germline V gene are SQVTM and ANQGSEA. V was pared by 3 bases and J by 8 bases, with 20 bases between. The CDR3 has 15 amino acids. CDR3 in amino acids: CSVERQGTMFDEQFF. CDR3 DNA sequence: TGCAGCGTTGAGAGGCAGGGGACGATGTTCGATGAGCAGTTCTTC.

This clone was picked up one time. The chain links TRBV15 to TRBJ2-7; 7 bases are a match to TRBD2. Germline V gene data show CDR1 as LNHNV and CDR2 as YYDKDF (reference sequence). Trimming removed 6 bases from V and 1 base from J; junction bases left unmatched: 3. The CDR3 covers 13 residues. The CDR3: CATRGGSSYEQYF. The CDR3 DNA is TGTGCCACCAGGGGGGGGTCTTCCTACGAGCAGTACTTC.

The rearrangement links TRBV7-9 to TRBJ2-1; D might be TRBD1 (5 bases). The CDR3 spans 13 residues. Germline V CDR1 and CDR2: SEHNR, FQNEAQ (reference sequence). V lost 5 bases, J lost 5 bases, and 10 bases lay in between. CDR3 coding DNA: TGTGCCAGCAGCCCACTCAGGGACAATGAGCAGTTCTTC. It yields the protein CASSPLRDNEQFF.

The rearrangement links TRBV7-6 to TRBJ2-7; the match to TRBD1 covers 8 bases. This CDR3 is built from 16 residues. J was trimmed by 0 bases and V by 5 bases; bases with no gene match: 9. CDR1 is SGHVS, CDR2 FNYEAQ, per germline. CDR3 protein: CASSETPGQVSYEQYF. CDR3 DNA sequence: TGTGCCAGCAGCGAAACTCCGGGACAGGTCTCCTACGAGCAGTACTTC.

The chain employs TRBV6-1 and TRBJ2-5; the D is unclear. Germline CDR1 is MNHNS and CDR2 is SASEGT. The CDR3 has 14 amino acids. V gave up 8 bases and J gave up 2 bases, with 15 bases separating them. The CDR3 sequence: CASAEIGGQETQYF. CDR3 bases: TGTGCCAGCGCCGAGATTGGCGGTCAAGAGACCCAGTACTTC.

This chain uses TRBV15 with TRBJ2-4; tentatively, D is TRBD2 (6 bases). In germline, CDR1 is LNHNV, CDR2 YYDKDF (reference sequence). The V and J ends lost 1 base and 0 bases respectively, with 10 bases between them. CDR3 length: 16 residues. CDR3 residues: CATSRVLGLAKNIQYF. The CDR3 DNA follows: TGTGCCACCAGCAGAGTATTGGGACTAGCCAAAAACATTCAGTACTTC.

The gene calls are TRBV7-9 and TRBJ2-1; 10 nucleotides align to TRBD2. The CDR3 is 16 amino acids. The germline gives CDR1 SEHNR, CDR2 FQNEAQ (reference sequence). Trimming removed 4 bases from V and 4 bases from J; junction bases left unmatched: 7. The CDR3 bases are TGTGCCAGCAGCTCCAAGACTAGCGGGCCTTACAATGAGCAGTTCTTC. The encoded protein is CASSSKTSGPYNEQFF.